This TCR beta chain originates from a study of healthy donors' naive CD4 and CD8 T cells. V was clipped by 4 bases and J by 4 bases; unmatched bases: 8. The CDR3 extends over 16 amino acids. Germline CDR1 SQVTM, CDR2 ANQGSEA. This clonotype came up once. Each TCR library used about 500 ng of total RNA and a linear amplification protocol. TCRdb re-derived calls from the reads in MiXCR, one entry per CDR3 protein. The profile shows roughly 200,000 distinct CDR3 sequences, about 70% of them singletons. The rearrangement links TRBV29-1 to TRBJ2-2; 11 nucleotides match TRBD2. The sequencing sample was made of naive CD4+ and CD8+ T cells sorted from blood, pooled from several donors. This TCR was recovered from a pool of human donors in good health; the sample pools cells from several healthy donors. The CDR3 nucleotides are TGCAGCGTTGGAACTAGCGGGGGAGTGGGCACCGGGGAGCTGTTTTTT. Protein sequence: CSVGTSGGVGTGELFF.